The 14 T cell receptor beta chains presented below share a single source sample, sequenced in a study of T cells in Graves' hyperthyroidism and ophthalmopathy. Template material for amplifying TCR beta CDR3 regions consisted of RNA transcripts. The HTBI primer set was used in a first-round RT-PCR of the TCR CDR3. TCRdb fed the multiplex PCR reads into MiXCR, producing one record per CDR3 protein. The sample holds hundreds of thousands of distinct CDR3 sequences, approximately 20% seen once. The sample taken for sequencing was blood. The receptors originated from a man aged 35-49 years with Graves' ophthalmopathy.

The V gene is TRBV20-1, the J gene TRBJ2-7, with TRBD2 identical over 8 bases. CDR1 DFQATT and CDR2 SNEGSKA come from the germline V gene (reference sequence). V gave up 3 bases and J gave up 6 bases; unmatched junction bases: 7. CDR3 length equals 13 residues. CDR3 amino acids: CSASDGGAGEQYF. For the CDR3, the DNA is TGCAGTGCTAGTGACGGGGGGGCCGGCGAGCAGTACTTC.

This clonotype has ten or more counts. The chain couples TRBV12-3 or TRBV12-4 to TRBJ1-1; D may be TRBD1 (5 bases). With 1 base removed from V and 0 bases from J, the gap between germline ends came to 9 bases. CDR3 length: 15 residues. This CDR3 reads CASSLEEGLNTEAFF. In DNA form, the CDR3 reads TGTGCCAGCAGTTTAGAGGAGGGGTTGAACACTGAAGCTTTCTTT.

This clonotype was recorded a few times. The V gene is TRBV3-1, the J gene TRBJ1-4, with a possible D match to TRBD1 (6 bases). V was pared by 4 bases and J by 7 bases, with 19 bases between. This CDR3 region has 16 residues. Germline values: CDR1 LGHDT, CDR2 YNNKEL (reference sequence). CDR3: CASSPPGGRSGEKLFF. The CDR3, as DNA: TGTGCCAGCAGCCCCCCCGGGGGGCGGTCCGGTGAAAAACTGTTTTTT.

This clonotype was counted many times. The rearrangement joins TRBV7-2 to TRBJ2-7; the D gene is possibly TRBD1 (6 bases). This CDR3 contains 13 residues. The V gene lost 5 bases and the J gene lost 6 bases, with 14 bases spanning the gap. Looked up from germline, CDR1 is SGHTA and CDR2 is FQGNSA. CDR3 sequence (DNA): TGTGCCAGCAGCCCCCGAGGGGGTTTCGAGCAGTACTTC. The encoded protein is CASSPRGGFEQYF.

The table lists this clonotype with a few counts. The V gene is TRBV2, the J gene TRBJ1-6; D is uncertain. The CDR3 is 11 amino acids. Germline V CDR1 and CDR2: SNHLY, FYNNEI. V lost 3 bases to trimming and J lost 13 bases, with 7 bases between them. CDR3 nucleotide sequence: TGTGCCAGCAGTGATGCCTCGCCCCTCCACTTT. It encodes CASSDASPLHF.

Points on this clonotype: One base away lies a much larger clone, so this may be a sequencing read error. V gene TRBV11-1 combines with J gene TRBJ2-1; D is uncertain. This CDR3 comprises 15 residues. From germline, CDR1 is SGHAT and CDR2 FQDESV (reference sequence). The CDR3 DNA reads TGTGCCAGCAGCTTAACGGGCATCGGGCTCAATGGGCAGTTCTTC. Protein sequence: CASSLTGIGLNGQFF.

The chain joins TRBV6-5 to TRBJ2-6; possible D gene TRBD2, 5 bases. The germline V gene has CDR1 MNHEY and CDR2 SVGAGI. Between the trimmed V and J ends, which lost 0 bases and 0 bases, there was a span of 6 bases. This CDR3 is 16 amino acids long. CDR3 DNA: TGTGCCAGCAGTTACTCGGAGGTCTCTGGGGCCAACGTCCTGACTTTC. It encodes CASSYSEVSGANVLTF.

There are many counts of this clonotype. The chain employs TRBV7-2 and TRBJ2-1; D remains unclear. CDR1 SGHTA and CDR2 FQGNSA come from the germline V gene. The ends were cut back, 2 bases at V and 2 bases at J, with 7 bases in the middle. This CDR3 has 14 amino acids. CDR3 protein: CASSLRRPYNEQFF. The CDR3 bases are TGTGCCAGCAGCTTACGACGCCCCTACAATGAGCAGTTCTTC.

The J gene is TRBJ1-1, the V gene TRBV5-1; D not resolved. In germline, CDR1 is SGHRS, CDR2 YFSETQ. With 4 bases removed from V and 1 base from J, the gap between germline ends came to 11 bases. CDR3 length: 14 residues. The CDR3: CASSNADGNTEAFF. The DNA for the CDR3 is TGCGCCAGCAGCAACGCTGACGGGAACACTGAAGCTTTCTTT.

This clonotype was seen many times. The chain couples TRBV11-2 to TRBJ2-3, with a weak D call TRBD2 (6 bases). This CDR3 spans 15 amino acids. Germline loops: CDR1 SGHAT, CDR2 FQNNGV. V dropped 5 bases and J dropped 2 bases, with 14 bases sitting between them. CDR3 in DNA: TGTGCCAGCAGCAAAGCCGGGACTTACACAGATACGCAGTATTTT. It encodes CASSKAGTYTDTQYF. Drawing the rest from reference TRBV11-2 and TRBJ2-3, the complete variable domain is EAGVAQSPRYKIIEKRQSVAFWCNPISGHATLYWYQQILGQGPKLLIQFQNNGVVDDSQLPKDRFSAERLKGVDSTLKIQPAKLEDSAVYLCASSKAGTYTDTQYFGPGTRLTVL.

J is TRBJ2-2 and V is TRBV28; the D gene is possibly TRBD2 (6 bases). Germline CDR1 and CDR2: MDHEN and SYDVKM. The CDR3 totals 15 residues. Trimming stripped 3 bases from V and 5 bases from J, with 13 bases between. The CDR3, as DNA: TGTGCCAGCAGTTTGCCCCTCAGCGGGACCGGGGAGCTGTTTTTT. Its translation: CASSLPLSGTGELFF. Filled out from reference TRBV28 and TRBJ2-2, the complete variable domain reads DVKVTQSSRYLVKRTGEKVFLECVQDMDHENMFWYRQDPGLGLRLIYFSYDVKMKEKGDIPEGYSVSREKKERFSLILESASTNQTSMYLCASSLPLSGTGELFFGEGSRLTVL.

This clonotype was picked up many times. The chain couples TRBV2 to TRBJ2-7; D is ambiguous. The CDR3 consists of 14 residues. CDR1 and CDR2 from the germline V gene are SNHLY and FYNNEI. V was shortened by 5 bases and J by 6 bases, with 17 bases between the two germline ends. DNA of the CDR3: TGTGCCAGCAGTCTTTCAGTTTCGGGTTTCGAGCAGTACTTC. It encodes CASSLSVSGFEQYF.

CDR3 sequence (DNA): TGCGCCAGCAGCCAAGATCAGGGAAGGCGACCAGATACGCAGTATTTT. It encodes CASSQDQGRRPDTQYF. The J gene is TRBJ2-3, the V gene TRBV4-1; a possible D gene is TRBD1 (5 bases). The V gene's germline CDR1 is MGHRA and CDR2 YSYEKL. The germline V and J ends were trimmed by 0 bases and 4 bases, with 14 bases remaining between them. This CDR3 spans 16 amino acids.

CDR3 in amino acids: CASSPGIGLEQYF. The DNA for the CDR3 is TGTGCCAGCTCACCAGGGATTGGCCTCGAGCAGTACTTC. This chain links TRBV18 with TRBJ2-7; D is unresolved. CDR3 length: 13 amino acids. Trimming removed 2 bases from V and 6 bases from J, with 11 bases in between. Germline CDR1 reads KGHSH; CDR2 reads LQKENI.